Listed here are 32 T cell receptor beta chains from one sample, sequenced in a study of T-cell reconstitution after alpha-beta-depleted transplantation in children. The authors prepared the TCRbeta library with unique molecular identifiers. Each CDR3 protein is one row after TCRdb ran MiXCR on the PCR reads. In the table there are about 420,000 distinct CDR3 sequences, roughly a tenth of which are singletons. The sequences come from PBMCs from the stem cell graft donor, collected from the stem cell graft. The receptors originated from a human donor who donated a stem cell graft to a child with acute myeloid leukemia.

This chain's CDR3 is CSVEGFSDSAVYNEQFF. The CDR3 coding sequence is TGCAGCGTTGAAGGGTTTTCTGACAGCGCTGTCTACAATGAGCAGTTCTTC. The chain joins TRBV29-1 to TRBJ2-1; tentative D call: TRBD1 (5 bases). V dropped 1 base and J dropped 3 bases, with 19 bases sitting between them. The CDR3 is 17 amino acids. Germline V gene lookup returns CDR1 SQVTM and CDR2 ANQGSEA.

This sequence joins TRBV25-1 and TRBJ2-7; no clear D. The CDR3 consists of 12 residues. Germline lookup yields CDR1 MGHDK and CDR2 SYGVNS. Trimming left V 3 bases short and J 6 bases short, with 9 bases between. CDR3 residues: CASSDGSAEQYF. DNA for the CDR3: TGTGCCAGCAGTGACGGAAGTGCCGAGCAGTACTTC.

At least ten counts were recorded for this clonotype. The chain links TRBV10-2 to TRBJ2-1, with a weak D call TRBD2 (5 bases). Trimming shortened V by 6 bases and J by 8 bases, and 23 bases separated the two germline ends. Germline loops: CDR1 WSHSY, CDR2 SAAADI. The CDR3 totals 16 residues. The CDR3 nucleotides read TGCGCCAGCAGAAGACATTTTCTCGACTCCGGGGATGAGCAGTTCTTC. As protein: CASRRHFLDSGDEQFF.

The rearrangement links TRBV5-5 to TRBJ2-3, with D tentatively TRBD1 (6 bases). Deletions cut 3 bases from V and 1 base from J, with 12 bases between. The length of the CDR3 is 15 residues. Germline CDR1 SGHKS, CDR2 YYEKEE (reference sequence). CDR3 sequence reads: CASSYRPGGTDTQYF. In DNA form, the CDR3 reads TGTGCCAGCAGCTACCGGCCAGGGGGCACAGATACGCAGTATTTT.

This clonotype has just a few counts. This chain connects TRBV27 to TRBJ2-1; D may correspond to TRBD1 or TRBD2 (5 bases each). The CDR3 extends over 16 amino acids. The germline gives CDR1 MNHEY, CDR2 SMNVEV (reference sequence). Trimming took off 3 bases at V and 5 bases at J, with 17 bases between the two ends. The CDR3 bases are TGTGCCAGCAGTTTCCCCAATCCGGGACCCAACAATGAGCAGTTCTTC. This translates into CASSFPNPGPNNEQFF.

The chain employs TRBV3-1 and TRBJ2-3; TRBD2 matches at 14 bases. J lost 3 bases, V lost 4 bases, and 6 bases had no gene match. Germline values: CDR1 LGHDT, CDR2 YNNKEL (reference sequence). The CDR3 is 17 amino acids. CDR3 nucleotide sequence: TGTGCCAGCAGCCCCTGGACTAGCGGGAGGAGGACAGATACGCAGTATTTT. It translates to CASSPWTSGRRTDTQYF.

This clonotype was seen more than once but under ten times. This rearrangement joins TRBV9 to TRBJ2-1; TRBD2 aligns across 9 bases. In germline, CDR1 is SGDLS, CDR2 YYNGEE. V was clipped by 4 bases and J by 8 bases; unmatched bases: 10. This CDR3 has 15 residues. Here the CDR3 DNA reads TGTGCCAGCAGCACTGGGGGCGGGAGGGTCGATGAGCAGTTCTTC. Residues: CASSTGGGRVDEQFF.

This clonotype was detected ten times or more. The CDR3 nucleotides read TGTGCCAGCAGCGTGGGACAGTATAATGAAAAACTGTTTTTT. This gives the protein CASSVGQYNEKLFF. The rearrangement links TRBV7-9 to TRBJ1-4; 7 nucleotides align to TRBD1. Germline V gene sequence: CDR1 SEHNR, CDR2 FQNEAQ (reference sequence). V lost 5 bases and J lost 4; bases outside the gene matches: 4. The length of the CDR3 is 14 residues.

The chain uses TRBV10-2 and TRBJ2-2; 13 nucleotides align to TRBD2. The CDR3 consists of 15 residues. From germline, CDR1 is WSHSY and CDR2 SAAADI. After removal of 9 bases from V and 4 bases from J, the junction contained 5 bases not matched to a gene. Here the CDR3 DNA reads TGCGCCAGTGGGACTAGCGGGGCTATCACCGGGGAGCTGTTTTTT. Translation: CASGTSGAITGELFF.

The chain combines TRBV6-1 with TRBJ2-1, with no clear D. Germline lookup yields CDR1 MNHNS and CDR2 SASEGT. Deletions cut 4 bases from V and 3 bases from J, with 7 bases between. The CDR3 covers 13 residues. CDR3 nucleotides: TGTGCCAGCAGTGCCGCTATCTACAATGAGCAGTTCTTC. Translated: CASSAAIYNEQFF.

The J gene is TRBJ1-2, the V gene TRBV5-1; possible D gene TRBD1, 5 bases. Trimming shortened V by 4 bases and J by 4 bases, and 14 bases separated the two germline ends. Germline V CDR1 and CDR2: SGHRS, YFSETQ. The CDR3 totals 14 residues. CDR3 amino acids: CASSRRGEAYGYTF. CDR3 DNA: TGCGCCAGCAGCCGTAGGGGAGAAGCCTATGGCTACACCTTC.

This clonotype showed up just a few times. The chain joins TRBV18 to TRBJ2-5; the D is unclear. V gave up 3 bases and J gave up 5 bases, with 19 bases separating them. This CDR3 comprises 16 residues. The germline CDR1 and CDR2 sequences are KGHSH and LQKENI. The CDR3 DNA reads TGTGCCAGCTCACCGTCATTCGCCGGGCCTGGGGAGACCCAGTACTTC. Its protein product is CASSPSFAGPGETQYF.

This clonotype turned up a few times. The chain combines TRBV12-3 or TRBV12-4 with TRBJ1-5; D call uncertain. V was cut by 3 bases and J by 0 bases, with 21 bases left in between. CDR3 length: 19 amino acids. The CDR3 loop reads CASSFKRADRIYSNQPQHF. Here the CDR3 DNA reads TGTGCCAGCAGTTTTAAGCGGGCAGACCGAATTTATAGCAATCAGCCCCAGCATTTT.

The V and J genes are TRBV5-1 and TRBJ2-1; D not certain. Per the germline V gene, CDR1 is SGHRS and CDR2 is YFSETQ. This CDR3 contains 14 residues. Trimming pared 4 bases from V and 8 bases from J, leaving 16 bases between. The CDR3 DNA is TGCGCCAGCAGCCCGGGTCAGCTCAAGGATGAGCAGTTCTTC. It specifies CASSPGQLKDEQFF.

The chain links TRBV12-3 or TRBV12-4 to TRBJ2-2, with TRBD2 matching over 10 bases. CDR3 length: 14 residues. V lost 4 bases, J lost 6 bases, and 2 bases stayed unmatched. CDR3 protein: CASSSSGGAGELFF. CDR3 DNA sequence: TGTGCCAGCAGTTCCAGCGGGGGGGCCGGGGAGCTGTTTTTT.

The chain recombines TRBV10-3 with TRBJ1-5; tentatively, D is TRBD1 (6 bases). The CDR3 covers 14 residues. Germline V CDR1 and CDR2: ENHRY, SYGVKD. V was clipped by 10 bases and J by 2 bases, with 15 bases between them. The CDR3 sequence: CATLQGGRNQPQHF. The DNA for the CDR3 is TGTGCCACCCTACAGGGTGGGCGCAATCAGCCCCAGCATTTT.

The chain carries TRBV5-6 and TRBJ1-2; 7 positions agree with TRBD1. Per germline, CDR1 SGHDT and CDR2 YYEEEE. Germline trimming cut 0 bases from V and 5 bases from J; bases unmatched to any gene: 7. CDR3 size: 15 residues. The CDR3 reads CASSLGHRGGYGYTF. The CDR3 region has the DNA TGTGCCAGCAGCTTGGGGCACAGGGGTGGGTATGGCTACACCTTC.

This clonotype was counted only a few times. CDR3 DNA sequence: TGTGCCAGCAGGGGGGCTGGCGGAAAACTGTTTTTT. Its translation: CASRGAGGKLFF. The chain recombines TRBV12-3 or TRBV12-4 with TRBJ1-4, with a weak D call TRBD1 (6 bases). The germline V and J ends were trimmed by 6 bases and 10 bases, with 12 bases remaining between them. The CDR3 contains 12 residues.

This clonotype was recorded at least ten times. The CDR3 nucleotides read TGTGCCAGCAGCTTCGCAGGGGTCTACGAGCAGTACTTC. Its protein product is CASSFAGVYEQYF. The genes are TRBV6-2 or TRBV6-3 and TRBJ2-7, with D possibly being TRBD1 (6 bases). Germline loops: CDR1 MNHEY, CDR2 SVGEGT. The CDR3 extends over 13 amino acids. V shed 6 bases and J shed 3 bases, with 12 bases lying between them.

This clonotype was counted many times. V is TRBV5-1 and J is TRBJ2-4; D tentatively fits TRBD1 or TRBD2 (6 bases each). The CDR3 consists of 17 residues. CDR1 SGHRS and CDR2 YFSETQ come from the germline V gene. Trimming left V 0 bases short and J 6 bases short, with 19 bases between. The CDR3 nucleotides read TGCGCCAGCAGCTTGGACTACTGGGGGGCTGAGACAAACATTCAGTACTTC. Its protein product is CASSLDYWGAETNIQYF.

The V gene is TRBV3-1, the J gene TRBJ2-3; 9 nucleotides agree with TRBD2. V lost 10 bases to trimming and J lost 1 base; unmatched junction nucleotides: 18. Germline V gene data show CDR1 as LGHDT and CDR2 as YNNKEL (reference sequence). The CDR3 covers 18 residues. The DNA for the CDR3 is TGTGCCATCAGTTTGGGGGCTAGCGGGAAGGTTGGCACAGATACGCAGTATTTT. This sequence encodes CAISLGASGKVGTDTQYF.

This clonotype was recorded a few times. The genes are TRBV5-8 and TRBJ2-7; D perhaps matches TRBD1 (6 bases). V lost 4 bases to trimming and J lost 1 base, with 15 bases between them. CDR1 SGHTS and CDR2 YDEGEE come from the germline V gene. This CDR3 has 15 amino acids. CDR3 DNA sequence: TGTGCCAGCAGCCGAGGCAGGGGAAGGTCCTACGAGCAGTACGTC. Translation: CASSRGRGRSYEQYV.

This clonotype was detected only a few times. This chain links TRBV18 with TRBJ2-7; 11 bases agree with TRBD1. Germline assignment: CDR1 KGHSH and CDR2 LQKENI. After removal of 4 bases from V and 6 bases from J, the junction contained 8 bases not matched to a gene. This CDR3 is built from 15 residues. CDR3 sequence: CASSRGQGANPEQYV. CDR3 in DNA: TGTGCCAGCTCACGAGGACAGGGGGCGAATCCCGAGCAGTACGTC.

The table lists this clonotype with a few counts. CDR3 amino acids: CASSSRTSRATDTQYF. DNA of the CDR3: TGTGCCAGCAGCTCCCGGACTAGTCGGGCCACAGATACGCAGTATTTT. The chain is built from TRBV7-8 and TRBJ2-3, with 7 positions matching TRBD2. V trimming: 4 bases; J trimming: 2 bases; junction bases outside the gene matches: 9. CDR1 is SGHVS, CDR2 FQNEAQ, per germline. This CDR3 region has 16 residues.

This clonotype was seen a few times. The chain links TRBV5-1 to TRBJ1-1; no firm D call. The CDR3 extends over 14 amino acids. The V gene lost 2 bases and the J gene lost 1 base, with 9 bases spanning the gap. From germline, CDR1 is SGHRS and CDR2 YFSETQ. CDR3 protein: CASSLLDKNTEAFF. CDR3 coding DNA: TGCGCCAGCAGCTTACTTGACAAGAACACTGAAGCTTTCTTT.

This clonotype was counted a few times. The J gene is TRBJ1-2, the V gene TRBV6-1, with D possibly TRBD1 on 6 matching bases. In germline, CDR1 is MNHNS, CDR2 SASEGT. CDR3 length: 11 amino acids. V lost 8 bases, J lost 8 bases, and 12 bases lay in between. CDR3 sequence: CASGRGAGYTF. CDR3 nucleotide sequence: TGTGCCAGCGGTCGGGGGGCGGGCTACACCTTC.

This clonotype showed up just a few times. The V and J genes are TRBV3-1 and TRBJ1-1, with D hard to call. Germline V gene lookup returns CDR1 LGHDT and CDR2 YNNKEL (reference sequence). The germline V and J ends were trimmed by 1 base and 1 base, with 10 bases remaining between them. The CDR3 runs 15 residues. The CDR3 reads CASSQVPDKNTEAFF. CDR3 nucleotides: TGTGCCAGCAGCCAAGTACCAGACAAGAACACTGAAGCTTTCTTT. The full variable domain, with the rest looked up from reference TRBV3-1 and TRBJ1-1, is DTAVSQTPKYLVTQMGNDKSIKCEQNLGHDTMYWYKQDSKKFLKIMFSYNNKELIINETVPNRFSPKSPDKAHLNLHINSLELGDSAVYFCASSQVPDKNTEAFFGQGTRLTVV.

The sample holds many counts of this clonotype. The gene calls are TRBV5-1 and TRBJ2-1, with 9 nucleotides matching TRBD2. The CDR3 covers 15 residues. CDR1 is SGHRS and CDR2 is YFSETQ in the germline V gene. V shed 0 bases, J shed 4 bases, and the junction held 2 bases outside the gene matches. CDR3 nucleotides: TGCGCCAGCAGCTTGGAGGCGGGGGGGTACAATGAGCAGTTCTTC. Protein product: CASSLEAGGYNEQFF.

This chain uses TRBV6-5 with TRBJ2-7; TRBD2 matches 7 bases. The length of the CDR3 is 15 residues. The germline gives CDR1 MNHEY, CDR2 SVGAGI. V lost 2 bases, J lost 3 bases, and 7 bases stayed unmatched. The CDR3 DNA reads TGTGCCAGCAGTTACGGGGGAGGGACTAACTACGAGCAGTACTTC. It encodes CASSYGGGTNYEQYF.

This clonotype was seen more than once but under ten times. V and J are TRBV10-3 and TRBJ2-5; 8 nucleotides agree with TRBD2. Trimming took 10 bases from V and 4 from J; bases not matched to a gene: 11. CDR1 is ENHRY and CDR2 is SYGVKD in the germline V gene. The CDR3 loop spans 14 amino acids. The CDR3 DNA is TGTGCCACCAAGGTTACCGCGGGGGGAGAGACCCAGTACTTC. Residues: CATKVTAGGETQYF.

The chain has TRBV20-1 and TRBJ2-7, with TRBD2 as a possible D gene (5 bases). Germline V gives CDR1 DFQATT, CDR2 SNEGSKA (reference sequence). This CDR3 is 14 amino acids long. Trimming removed 1 base at V and 4 bases at J, with 14 bases between. The CDR3 DNA reads TGCAGTGCTAGAGCGGGAAGCCCAGGATACGAGCAGTACTTC. Translating it yields CSARAGSPGYEQYF.

V is TRBV10-3 and J is TRBJ2-2, with 9 bases matching TRBD1. This CDR3 spans 16 amino acids. V trimming: 6 bases; J trimming: 6 bases; junction bases outside the gene matches: 11. The germline V gene has CDR1 ENHRY and CDR2 SYGVKD. This CDR3 is CAIRGTSGTGPGELFF. CDR3 nucleotide sequence: TGTGCCATCAGAGGAACCTCCGGGACAGGGCCCGGGGAGCTGTTTTTT.